This T cell receptor beta chain was captured in a study of sequential checkpoint blockade in melanoma. The protocol was immunoSEQ multiplex PCR, while the TCRdb copy is restricted to in-frame clones and leaves out a portion. The top ten clones hold 35% to 45% of a sample with over 8,000 clones, roughly 57% of them seen once. The treatment here: randomized to nivolumab then ipilimumab (arm A) or the reverse (arm B). The V gene end was trimmed by 5 bases and the J gene end by 0 bases; junction bases not matched to a gene: 7. Germline CDR1 reads SNHLY; CDR2 reads FYNNEI. The CDR3 is made up of 16 amino acids.

The specimen was CD8+ T cells sorted from blood (inferred from file names), collected from a patient given nivolumab and ipilimumab in sequence. The TCR sequence derives from a human donor with melanoma. The genes are TRBV2 and TRBJ2-3, with 8 bases lining up with TRBD1. The CDR3 region is CASSHDRGHSTDTQYF. Here the CDR3 DNA reads TGTGCCAGCAGTCATGACAGGGGCCATAGCACAGATACGCAGTATTTT.